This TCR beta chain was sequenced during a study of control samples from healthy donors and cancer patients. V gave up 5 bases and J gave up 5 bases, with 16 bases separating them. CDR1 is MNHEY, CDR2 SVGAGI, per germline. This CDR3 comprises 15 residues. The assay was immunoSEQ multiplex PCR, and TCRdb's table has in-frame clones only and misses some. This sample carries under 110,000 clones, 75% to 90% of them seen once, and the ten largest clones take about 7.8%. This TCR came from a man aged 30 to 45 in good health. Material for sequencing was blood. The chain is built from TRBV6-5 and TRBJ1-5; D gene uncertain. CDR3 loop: CASSTTEEQDQPQHF. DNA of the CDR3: TGTGCCAGCAGTACCACTGAGGAGCAAGATCAGCCCCAGCATTTT.